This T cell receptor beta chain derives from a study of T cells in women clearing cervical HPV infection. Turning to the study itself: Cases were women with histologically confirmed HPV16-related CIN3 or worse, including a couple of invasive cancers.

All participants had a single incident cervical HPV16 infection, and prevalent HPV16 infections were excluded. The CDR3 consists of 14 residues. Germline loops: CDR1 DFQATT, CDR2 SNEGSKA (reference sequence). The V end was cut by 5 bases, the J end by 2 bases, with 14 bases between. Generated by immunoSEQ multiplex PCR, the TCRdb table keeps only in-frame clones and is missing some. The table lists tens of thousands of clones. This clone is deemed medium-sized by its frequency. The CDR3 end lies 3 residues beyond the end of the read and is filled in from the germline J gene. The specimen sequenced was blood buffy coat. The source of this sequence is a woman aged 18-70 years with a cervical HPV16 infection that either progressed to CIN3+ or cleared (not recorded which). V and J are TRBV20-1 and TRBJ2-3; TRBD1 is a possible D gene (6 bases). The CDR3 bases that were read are TGCAGTGCTCCAATACAGGGTCTCACAGATACG. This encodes CSAPIQGLTDT. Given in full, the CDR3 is CSAPIQGLTDTQYF.